The next 21 T cell receptor beta chains were all read from a single sample in a study of blood T cell repertoires in COVID-19. Sequencing was performed with immunoSEQ multiplex PCR; in TCRdb, only in-frame clones are kept and a portion is missing. Here the sample spans approximately 61,000 clones, approximately 83% being singletons. Sequencing was performed on peripheral blood. The receptors originated from a human donor in a cohort sampled during active COVID-19.

The chain is built from TRBV28 and TRBJ2-7, with 8 positions matching TRBD2. The germline V gene has CDR1 MDHEN and CDR2 SYDVKM. The CDR3 spans 16 residues. J gave up 7 bases and V 6 bases, and 17 bases lay outside the gene matches. CDR3 bases: TGTGCCAGCAGCCCGACCCTTCGAGCGGGAGCCCAAGAGCAGTACTTC. It yields the protein CASSPTLRAGAQEQYF. The full variable domain, with the rest looked up from reference TRBV28 and TRBJ2-7, is DVKVTQSSRYLVKRTGEKVFLECVQDMDHENMFWYRQDPGLGLRLIYFSYDVKMKEKGDIPEGYSVSREKKERFSLILESASTNQTSMYLCASSPTLRAGAQEQYFGPGTRLTVT.

V usage is TRBV7-3 and J usage is TRBJ2-5; perhaps TRBD2 as D (5 bases). The CDR3 covers 13 residues. Trimming took 5 bases from V and 5 from J, leaving 12 bases between them. From germline, CDR1 is SGHTA and CDR2 FQGTGA. The CDR3 region has the DNA TGTGCCAGCAGCCGCGCAACGGGGGAGACCCAGTACTTC. Its translation: CASSRATGETQYF.

The chain joins TRBV7-2 to TRBJ1-5, with TRBD1 identical over 7 bases. Germline V gives CDR1 SGHTA, CDR2 FQGNSA. The CDR3 consists of 15 residues. Trimming at V came to 4 bases and at J to 6 bases, leaving 9 bases not matched to a gene. In DNA form, the CDR3 reads TGTGCCAGCAGCTCCCAGACAGGGCCGACTCAGCCCCAGCATTTT. This gives the protein CASSSQTGPTQPQHF.

This sequence joins TRBV29-1 and TRBJ1-1; no reliable D call. Germline V lookup: CDR1 SQVTM, CDR2 ANQGSEA. V was pared by 4 bases and J by 2 bases, with 8 bases between. This CDR3 is built from 12 residues. The CDR3 region has the DNA TGCAGCGTTGGGCAGGCTAACACTGAAGCTTTCTTT. Residues: CSVGQANTEAFF.

The V gene is TRBV3-1 (or the pseudogene TRBV3-2), the J gene TRBJ2-2, with 13 bases aligning to TRBD2. V dropped 6 bases and J dropped 5; count of bases not matched to a gene: 6. The CDR3 consists of 16 residues. CDR1 is LGHDT, CDR2 YNNKEL, per germline (reference sequence). The CDR3 spells CASRVLAGGPTGELFF. CDR3 nucleotides: TGTGCCAGCAGAGTACTAGCGGGAGGGCCTACCGGGGAGCTGTTTTTT.

The V call is TRBV6-6, the J call TRBJ2-7, with D perhaps matching TRBD2 (6 bases). CDR1 is MNHNY and CDR2 is SVGAGI in the germline V gene (reference sequence). The CDR3 is 14 amino acids. Trimming took off 4 bases at V and 7 bases at J, with 17 bases between the two ends. In DNA, the CDR3 is TGTGCCAGCAGTTTGTCCGGGGGACCTACGGAGCAGTACTTC. This gives the protein CASSLSGGPTEQYF.

The rearrangement joins TRBV12-3 or TRBV12-4 to TRBJ2-1; D is perhaps TRBD1 (6 bases). With 5 bases removed from V and 9 bases from J, the gap between germline ends came to 14 bases. CDR3 length: 13 amino acids. CDR3 region: CASSLWTRGEQFF. The CDR3 DNA follows: TGTGCCAGCAGTCTGTGGACCAGGGGTGAGCAGTTCTTC.

CDR3 in DNA: TGTGCCAGCAGCCTGACAGGGATTTACAATGAGCAGTTCTTC. Amino acid sequence: CASSLTGIYNEQFF. The rearrangement links TRBV27 to TRBJ2-1; 7 nucleotides agree with TRBD1. After removal of 6 bases from V and 4 bases from J, the junction contained 6 bases not matched to a gene. The CDR3 totals 14 residues. Germline CDR1 reads MNHEY; CDR2 reads SMNVEV (reference sequence).

V is TRBV5-1 and J is TRBJ2-2, with TRBD1 identical over 8 bases. This CDR3 comprises 15 residues. The trim removed 5 bases at V and 2 bases at J, leaving 5 bases unmatched. CDR1 is SGHRS, CDR2 YFSETQ, per germline. CDR3 in amino acids: CASSLSGGNTGELFF. The CDR3 nucleotides read TGCGCCAGCAGTTTATCAGGGGGCAACACCGGGGAGCTGTTTTTT.

The chain combines TRBV28 with TRBJ2-7, with 9 positions matching TRBD1. Per the germline V gene, CDR1 is MDHEN and CDR2 is SYDVKM. The CDR3 has 16 residues. Trimming removed 3 bases from V and 7 bases from J; junction bases left unmatched: 13. The CDR3 spells CASSLSPGQGVREQYF. The CDR3 coding sequence is TGTGCCAGCAGTTTGTCCCCGGGACAGGGCGTAAGAGAGCAGTACTTC.

The chain joins TRBV28 to TRBJ2-1, with TRBD2 identical over 7 bases. CDR1 MDHEN and CDR2 SYDVKM come from the germline V gene. This CDR3 has 15 residues. The trim removed 3 bases at V and 10 bases at J, leaving 12 bases unmatched. The CDR3 sequence: CASSLISRGSREQFF. The CDR3 coding sequence is TGTGCCAGCAGTTTGATTTCTCGCGGGAGTCGGGAGCAGTTCTTC.

The V gene is TRBV5-4, the J gene TRBJ1-2, with 8 bases fitting TRBD1. V lost 4 bases to trimming and J lost 6 bases; unmatched junction nucleotides: 8. The CDR3 is 14 residues long. Germline V CDR1 and CDR2: SGHNT, YYREEE (reference sequence). Here the CDR3 DNA reads TGTGCCAGCAGCACCCGACAGGGGATCGATGGCTACACCTTC. Protein sequence: CASSTRQGIDGYTF.

V and J are TRBV28 and TRBJ2-6; the D is unclear. V was pared by 7 bases and J by 2 bases, with 12 bases between. CDR3 length equals 15 residues. Looked up from germline, CDR1 is MDHEN and CDR2 is SYDVKM. The CDR3 DNA is TGTGCCAGCACCCTGAAAACAGCTGGGGCCAACGTCCTGACTTTC. It specifies CASTLKTAGANVLTF.

V usage is TRBV27 and J usage is TRBJ2-1; 9 bases map to TRBD2. The CDR3 covers 15 residues. Germline lookup yields CDR1 MNHEY and CDR2 SMNVEV (reference sequence). Germline trimming cut 7 bases from V and 2 bases from J; bases unmatched to any gene: 6. The CDR3 spells CASNLSGRPYNEQFF. The CDR3 DNA reads as TGTGCCAGCAACCTTAGCGGGAGACCCTACAATGAGCAGTTCTTC.

This chain links TRBV28 with TRBJ1-2; D ambiguous. The V gene lost 5 bases and the J gene lost 4 bases, with 5 bases spanning the gap. CDR1 is MDHEN, CDR2 SYDVKM, per germline. The CDR3 is 11 amino acids. CDR3 in amino acids: CASSRSYGYTF. In DNA, the CDR3 is TGTGCCAGCAGTAGGAGCTATGGCTACACCTTC.

CDR3 loop: CASSLERGGDIQYF. CDR3 in DNA: TGTGCCAGCAGCTTAGAGAGGGGGGGAGACATTCAGTACTTC. The chain joins TRBV7-6 to TRBJ2-4; a possible D gene is TRBD2 (7 bases). Per germline, CDR1 SGHVS and CDR2 FNYEAQ. The V end lost 1 base, the J end lost 8 bases, and 12 bases lay between the germline ends. This CDR3 comprises 14 residues. The whole variable domain, remainder taken from reference TRBV7-6 and TRBJ2-4, is GAGVSQSPRYKVTKRGQDVALRCDPISGHVSLYWYRQALGQGPEFLTYFNYEAQQDKSGLPNDRFSAERPEGSISTLTIQRTEQRDSAMYRCASSLERGGDIQYFGAGTRLSVL.

CDR3: CASSQESGTSTDTQYF. The DNA of the CDR3 is TGCGCCAGCAGCCAAGAAAGCGGGACGAGCACAGATACGCAGTATTTT. The chain links TRBV4-1 to TRBJ2-3, with 7 bases identical to TRBD2. Germline V gives CDR1 MGHRA, CDR2 YSYEKL. This CDR3 comprises 16 residues. With 0 bases clipped from V and 0 bases from J, the junction kept 3 bases outside the gene matches.

This chain joins TRBV5-4 and TRBJ2-3, with 8 positions matching TRBD2. Germline CDR1 and CDR2: SGHNT and YYREEE (reference sequence). The V segment lost 4 bases and the J segment 5 bases; nucleotides outside the gene matches: 12. This CDR3 comprises 16 residues. CDR3 in amino acids: CASSPGLAGRGDTQYF. The CDR3 region has the DNA TGTGCCAGCAGCCCAGGACTAGCCGGGCGAGGAGATACGCAGTATTTT.

Comments on this clone: The DNA is left out, because the CDR3 cannot be placed on it with certainty; the CDR3 is given as TCRdb lists it. V and J are TRBV19 and TRBJ2-7; the table gives TRBD2 as D, unverified against the DNA. Germline CDR1 and CDR2: LNHDA and SQIVND (reference sequence). Inclusive of both ends, the CDR3 amounts to 13 amino acids. The chain's CDR3 is CASSMFFGERQYF.

V is TRBV19 and J is TRBJ2-2; 10 bases align to TRBD2. J lost 7 bases, V lost 6 bases, and 8 bases had no gene match. Germline CDR1 and CDR2: LNHDA and SQIVND (reference sequence). CDR3 length: 15 amino acids. CDR3 residues: CASSPSGRVGGELFF. The CDR3 DNA sequence: TGTGCCAGTAGCCCCAGCGGGAGGGTTGGCGGGGAGCTGTTTTTT.

The chain combines TRBV7-8 with TRBJ2-7; 8 bases fit TRBD1. Unmatched junction bases numbered 2, after V lost 5 bases and J lost 2 bases. The CDR3 is 13 amino acids. The germline V gene has CDR1 SGHVS and CDR2 FQNEAQ. The CDR3 DNA reads as TGTGCCAGCAGCCGGGACAGGACCTACGAGCAGTACTTC. Translation: CASSRDRTYEQYF.